Listed below are T cell receptor beta chains from one sample, sequenced in a study of blood T cell repertoires in COVID-19. Repertoires were generated with immunoSEQ multiplex PCR, while TCRdb's copy carries only in-frame clones and drops some. Of more than 110,000 clones in the sample, around 80% are singletons; the top ten hold about 6%. Sequencing was performed on PBMCs or T cells enriched from blood (not recorded which). These receptors all come from a woman between 45 and 65 years old who had recovered from COVID-19. Both conserved end residues are part of each CDR3. A D gene is named only where the DNA matches it firmly. Some rows mark clone size as missing; the rest say once, few, many or name a class of expanded clone.

d_gene	v_gene	j_gene	abundance	CDR3nt	CDR3aa
TRBD2	TRBV19	TRBJ2-1	once	TGTGCCAGTAGTATAGACGGGGGGATGTACAATGAGCAGTTCTTC	CASSIDGGMYNEQFF
NA	TRBV5-4	TRBJ2-2	NA	TGTGCCAGCAGCTTGGCCCAAGGGGGGAACACCGGGGAGCTGTTTTTT	CASSLAQGGNTGELFF
NA	TRBV24-1	TRBJ2-5	once	TGTGCCACCAGTGACCCGAAACAGGGAGGGGATGGGACCCAGTACTTC	CATSDPKQGGDGTQYF
TRBD2	TRBV19	TRBJ2-7	NA	TGTGCCAGTAGTAAAATCCTAGCGGCTGGCTACGAGCAGTACTTC	CASSKILAAGYEQYF
NA	TRBV5-4	TRBJ1-4	NA	TGTGCCAGCAGTTCCGGACAGACCAATGAAAAACTGTTTTTT	CASSSGQTNEKLFF
TRBD2	TRBV28	TRBJ2-5	NA	TGTGCCAGCAGTCCCCTGGGACTAGCTGAGACCCAGTACTTC	CASSPLGLAETQYF
NA	TRBV6-5	TRBJ1-1	NA	TGTGCCAGCAGTCGTGACACCTTGAACACTGAAGCTTTCTTT	CASSRDTLNTEAFF
NA	TRBV6-5	TRBJ1-4	NA	TGTGCCAGCAGCTCAACAGGGAGAAGTGAAAAACTGTTTTTT	CASSSTGRSEKLFF
TRBD1	TRBV25-1	TRBJ1-1	NA	TGTGCCAGCAGCACAGGGGTACACACTGAAGCTTTCTTT	CASSTGVHTEAFF
NA	TRBV7-6	TRBJ1-2	NA	TGTGCCAGCAGGGAATTACAGGGACGCAACTATGGCTACACCTTC	CASRELQGRNYGYTF
TRBD1	TRBV5-6	TRBJ1-5	NA	TGTGCCAGCAGCTCAGGACAGGGGCAGCAGCCCCAGCATTTT	CASSSGQGQQPQHF
TRBD1	TRBV28	TRBJ2-7	NA	TGTGCCAGCAGGACGGGACAGGGGGGTGAAGAGCAGTACTTC	CASRTGQGGEEQYF
NA	TRBV7-2	TRBJ1-5	few	TGTGCCAGCAGCCCGATATCGGACAGATTTAGCAATCAGCCCCAGCATTTT	CASSPISDRFSNQPQHF
NA	TRBV7-8	TRBJ1-1	NA	TGTGCCAGCAGCTTAGAATCCAGAAACACTGAAGCTTTCTTT	CASSLESRNTEAFF
TRBD1	TRBV3-1/TRBV3-2	TRBJ2-1	few	TGTGCCAGCAGCCACGACAGGGGAGGTGGCAATGAGCAGTTCTTC	CASSHDRGGGNEQFF
NA	TRBV2	TRBJ1-6	NA	TGTGCCAGCAGTGAAAGGACGGGGTCACCCCTCCACTTT	CASSERTGSPLHF
TRBD1	TRBV9	TRBJ2-3	once	TGTGCCAGCAGCCCCCGACAGGGGACAGATACGCAGTATTTT	CASSPRQGTDTQYF
TRBD1	TRBV7-2	TRBJ2-7	NA	TGTGCCAGCAGCTTTGGGACGGACAGGGCGAGCTCCTACGAGCAGTACTTC	CASSFGTDRASSYEQYF
NA	TRBV6-5	TRBJ1-3	NA	TGTGCCAGTGAGACAGGAGGCTCTGGAAACACCATATATTTT	CASETGGSGNTIYF
NA	TRBV30	TRBJ2-1	NA	TGTGCCTGGACTCGGGATCTAGCCGGTTACAATGAGCAGTTCTTC	CAWTRDLAGYNEQFF
NA	TRBV6-5	TRBJ1-1	NA	TGTGCCAGCAGTTCGATCCAACAGGGTGGATGGACTGAAGCTTTCTTT	CASSSIQQGGWTEAFF
NA	TRBV11-2	TRBJ1-3	few	TGTGCCAGCAGCCAGGGGTTCCGCTCTGGAAACACCATATATTTT	CASSQGFRSGNTIYF
NA	TRBV7-8	TRBJ2-3	NA	TGTGCCAGCAGCCGTACCACGGGGAAGACAGATACGCAGTATTTT	CASSRTTGKTDTQYF
NA	TRBV5-1	TRBJ2-7	NA	TGCGCCAGCAGCTTGGGACAGCCGTCCTACGAGCAGTACTTC	CASSLGQPSYEQYF
NA	TRBV10-3	TRBJ1-1	few	TGTGCCATCGGGTCGACAGAAGCCATGAACACTGAAGCTTTCTTT	CAIGSTEAMNTEAFF
NA	TRBV20-1	TRBJ2-4	NA	TGCAGTGCTAGTCAGGACACCATAGCCAAAAACATTCAGTACTTC	CSASQDTIAKNIQYF
TRBD2	TRBV2	TRBJ2-5	NA	TGTGCCAGCAGTCCGGGACTAGGAGAGACCCAGTACTTC	CASSPGLGETQYF
NA	TRBV20-1	TRBJ1-5	NA	TGCAGTGCTAGTAGGGGAAATCAGCCCCAGCATTTT	CSASRGNQPQHF
TRBD2	TRBV5-1	TRBJ2-1	NA	TGCGCCAGCATGGGAGGGGCGAGCTCCTACAATGAGCAGTTCTTC	CASMGGASSYNEQFF
NA	TRBV28	TRBJ2-5	NA	TGTGCCAGCAGTTTCTTGAGCGGTTCCCAAGAGACCCAGTACTTC	CASSFLSGSQETQYF
NA	TRBV6-4	TRBJ1-5	NA	TGTGCCAGCAGCCCGGGAGTAAACAATCAGCCCCAGCATTTT	CASSPGVNNQPQHF
NA	TRBV29-1	TRBJ1-4	NA	TGCAGCGTTGCTGAGACAGCAGGTGAAAAACTGTTTTTT	CSVAETAGEKLFF
NA	TRBV21-1	TRBJ1-4	NA	TGTGCCAGCAAGGAGGGGTCCACTAATGAAAAACTGTTTTTT	CASKEGSTNEKLFF
NA	TRBV27	TRBJ1-5	NA	TGTGCCAGCAGTTTATCAAACAGGGGCAATCAGCCCCAGCATTTT	CASSLSNRGNQPQHF
NA	TRBV27	TRBJ1-2	NA	TGTGCCAGCAGTTTATCGGGCAGACCAGAAGCTAACTATGGCTACACCTTC	CASSLSGRPEANYGYTF
NA	TRBV19	TRBJ1-1	NA	TGTGCCAGTAGTATTGGCGGGGGTGGGGGCACTGAAGCTTTCTTT	CASSIGGGGGTEAFF
NA	TRBV5-1	TRBJ1-1	NA	TGCGCCAGCAGCTTGGTAGTGAACACTGAAGCTTTCTTT	CASSLVVNTEAFF
TRBD2	TRBV5-4	TRBJ2-1	NA	TGTGCCAGCAGCGGTGGACTAGCGGGGGGGAATGAGCAGTTCTTC	CASSGGLAGGNEQFF
NA	TRBV15	TRBJ2-7	NA	TGTGCCACCAGCATAGGCAGGGGCTACGAGCAGTACTTC	CATSIGRGYEQYF
NA	TRBV5-6	TRBJ2-1	NA	TGTGCCAGCACGCCTAGTAGCAGAAGGTTGTCTGAGCAGTTCTTC	CASTPSSRRLSEQFF
TRBD2	TRBV7-9	TRBJ2-1	many	TGTGCCAGCAGCTTAAGCCTAGCGGGGTCGTACAATGAGCAGTTCTTC	CASSLSLAGSYNEQFF
TRBD1	TRBV6-5	TRBJ1-5	once	TGTGCCAGCAGTCCACGAGGACAGGGCGGACAGCCCCAGCATTTT	CASSPRGQGGQPQHF
TRBD1	TRBV11-1	TRBJ2-7	NA	TGTGCCAGCAGCTTAGACGGGACAGGGGACTACGAGCAGTACTTC	CASSLDGTGDYEQYF
TRBD1	TRBV18	TRBJ1-6	NA	TGTGCCAGCTCACCCCGGACAGGGATTAATTCACCCCTCCACTTT	CASSPRTGINSPLHF
TRBD1	TRBV2	TRBJ1-3	NA	TGTGCCAGCAGTCGGGACAGCCAACTCTCTGGAAACACCATATATTTT	CASSRDSQLSGNTIYF
TRBD1	TRBV15	TRBJ2-2	NA	TGTGCCACCAGCGTACGGGACAGGTTGATGAACACCGGGGAGCTGTTTTTT	CATSVRDRLMNTGELFF
TRBD1	TRBV19	TRBJ2-7	NA	TGTGCCAGTACCCCAGAGCCGGGACAGGGGGCAGGGGCCTACGAGCAGTACTTC	CASTPEPGQGAGAYEQYF
TRBD2	TRBV18	TRBJ2-3	NA	TGTGCCAGCTCTAATGGGGGGGAAGATACGCAGTATTTT	CASSNGGEDTQYF